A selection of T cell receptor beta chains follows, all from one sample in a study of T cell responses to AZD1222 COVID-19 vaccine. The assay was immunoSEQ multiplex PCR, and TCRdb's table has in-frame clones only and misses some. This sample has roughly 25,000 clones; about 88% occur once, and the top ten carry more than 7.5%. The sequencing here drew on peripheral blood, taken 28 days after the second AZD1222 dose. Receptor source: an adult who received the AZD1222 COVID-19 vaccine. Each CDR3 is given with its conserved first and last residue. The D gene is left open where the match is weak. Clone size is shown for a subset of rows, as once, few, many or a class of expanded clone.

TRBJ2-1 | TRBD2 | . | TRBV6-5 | TGTGCCAGCAGTTACTCGACTAGCGGGGCCCACAATGAGCAGTTCTTC | CASSYSTSGAHNEQFF
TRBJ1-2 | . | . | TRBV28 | TGTGCCAGCAGTCTGGTTGGGGGCTTCGATGGCTACACCTTC | CASSLVGGFDGYTF
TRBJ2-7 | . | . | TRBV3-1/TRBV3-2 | TGTGCCAGCAGCCGCCTCCCGTACGAGCAGTACTTC | CASSRLPYEQYF
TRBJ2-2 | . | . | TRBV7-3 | TGTGCCAGCAGCTTAAGCGGGGTTCGCGCCGGGGAGCTGTTTTTT | CASSLSGVRAGELFF
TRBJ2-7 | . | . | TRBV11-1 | TGTGCCAGCGGACCCCGCCCGGCGGAGCAGTACTTC | CASGPRPAEQYF
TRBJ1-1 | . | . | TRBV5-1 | TGCGCCAGCAGCTTGACCGACAGGTCTTCGGCTGAAGCTTTCTTT | CASSLTDRSSAEAFF
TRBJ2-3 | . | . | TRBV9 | TGTGCCAGCAGCCTTAACTATCCCAGCCTTTTAGATACGCAGTATTTT | CASSLNYPSLLDTQYF
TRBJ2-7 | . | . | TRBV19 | TGTGCCAGTAGTATCGCGCAGGGGAGTCCCTACGAGCAGTACTTC | CASSIAQGSPYEQYF
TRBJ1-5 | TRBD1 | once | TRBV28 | TGTGCCAGCACGACAGGGGATAGCAATCAGCCCCAGCATTTT | CASTTGDSNQPQHF
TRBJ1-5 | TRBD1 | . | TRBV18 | TGTGCCAGCTCAATTAGGCCCGACAGGGTTTCGGGCCAGCCCCAGCATTTT | CASSIRPDRVSGQPQHF
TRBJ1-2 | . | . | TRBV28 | TGTGCCAGCAGGGTACACTCTAACTATGGCTACACCTTC | CASRVHSNYGYTF
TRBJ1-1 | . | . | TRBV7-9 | TGTGCCAGCAGCCCCTGGGCGGGCCTGAACACTGAAGCTTTCTTT | CASSPWAGLNTEAFF
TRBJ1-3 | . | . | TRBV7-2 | TGTGCCAGCAGCTCTTACAGGGACTCTGGAAACACCATATATTTT | CASSSYRDSGNTIYF
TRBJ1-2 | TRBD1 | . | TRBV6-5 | TGTGCCAGCAGTAACGACAGGGGGCGCTACACCTTC | CASSNDRGRYTF
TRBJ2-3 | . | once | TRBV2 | TGTGCCAGCAGTGAAGGGACAGATACGCAGTATTTT | CASSEGTDTQYF
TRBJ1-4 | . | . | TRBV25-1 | TGTGCCAGCAGTCCTGGGACATTTAATGAAAAACTGTTTTTT | CASSPGTFNEKLFF
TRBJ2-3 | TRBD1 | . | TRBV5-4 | TGTGCCAGCAGCGCTCCCGGACAGGGCACAGATACGCAGTATTTT | CASSAPGQGTDTQYF
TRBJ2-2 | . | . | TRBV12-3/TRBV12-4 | TGTGCCAGCAGCCTACAGAGCACCGGGGAGCTGTTTTTT | CASSLQSTGELFF
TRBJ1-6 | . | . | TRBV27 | TGTGCCAGCAGTTTTTCGGTTAGAAATTCACCCCTCCACTTT | CASSFSVRNSPLHF
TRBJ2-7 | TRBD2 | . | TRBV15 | TGTGCCACCAGCAGGACAGGGACTAGCTTGTACGAGCAGTACTTC | CATSRTGTSLYEQYF
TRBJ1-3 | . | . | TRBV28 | TGTGGGGCCGAGAGCTCTGGAAACACCATATATTTT | CGAESSGNTIYF
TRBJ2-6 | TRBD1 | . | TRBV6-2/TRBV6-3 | TGTGCCAGCAGTTACGACAGGGGTTTCTCTGGGGCCAACGTCCTGACTTTC | CASSYDRGFSGANVLTF
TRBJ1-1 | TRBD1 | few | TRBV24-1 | TGTGCCACCAGTGATTCGGGACAGGGGGACACTGAAGCTTTCTTT | CATSDSGQGDTEAFF
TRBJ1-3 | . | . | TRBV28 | TGTGCCAGCAGTTTCCGAAACTCTGGAAACACCATATATTTT | CASSFRNSGNTIYF
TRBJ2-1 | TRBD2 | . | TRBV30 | TGTGCCTGGAGTGTGCTAGCGGGGGGGGATCAGTTCTTC | CAWSVLAGGDQFF
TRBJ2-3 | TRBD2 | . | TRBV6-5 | TGTGCCAGCAGGAGACTAGCGGGAGGCACAGATACGCAGTATTTT | CASRRLAGGTDTQYF
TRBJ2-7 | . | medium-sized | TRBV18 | TGTGCCAGCTCACCACTGGGGAACGGTGGAGAGCAGTACTTC | CASSPLGNGGEQYF
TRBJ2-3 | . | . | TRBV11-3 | TGTGCCAGCAGCTCGACGGGGGTCACAGATACGCAGTATTTT | CASSSTGVTDTQYF
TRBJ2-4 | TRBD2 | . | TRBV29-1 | TGCAGCGTTGGGCCGGGGGGGGCGGAAAACATTCAGTACTTC | CSVGPGGAENIQYF
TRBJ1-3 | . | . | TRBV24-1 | TGTGCCACCAGTGATCCACGGAGCTCTGGAAACACCATATATTTT | CATSDPRSSGNTIYF
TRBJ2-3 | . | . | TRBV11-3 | TGTGCCAGCAGCCGAACGGGACACAGCACAGATACGCAGTATTTT | CASSRTGHSTDTQYF
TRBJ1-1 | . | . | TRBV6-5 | TGTGCCAGCAGTTACCGACAAGGCAGTGGATTAATGGTAGCTTTCTTT | CASSYRQGSGLMVAFF
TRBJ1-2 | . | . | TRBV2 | TGTGCCAGCAGTGAGGGGGGGATTGGCTACACCTTC | CASSEGGIGYTF
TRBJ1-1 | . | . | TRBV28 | TGTGCCAGCAGTCGTCCAGGGCTTATTGGGTGGACTGAAGCTTTCTTT | CASSRPGLIGWTEAFF
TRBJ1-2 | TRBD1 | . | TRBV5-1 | TGCGCCAGCAGTCTCATTACAGGGGGCGCGGAGGGCTACACCTTC | CASSLITGGAEGYTF
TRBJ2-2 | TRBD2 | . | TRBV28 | TGTGCCACCAAGCGGGAGTGGAACACCGGGGAGCTGTTTTTT | CATKREWNTGELFF
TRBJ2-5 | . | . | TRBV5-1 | TGCGCCAGCAGCTTTGGAGCTGAAGAGACCCAGTACTTC | CASSFGAEETQYF
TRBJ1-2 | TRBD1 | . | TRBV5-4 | TGTGCCAGCAGCCAGAGTGGACAGGGGCTAGGCTACACCTTC | CASSQSGQGLGYTF
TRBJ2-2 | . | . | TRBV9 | TGTGCCAGCAGCACTCATCCGGGGGGCGCGAACACCGGGGAGCTGTTTTTT | CASSTHPGGANTGELFF
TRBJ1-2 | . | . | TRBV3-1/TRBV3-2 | TGTGCCAGCAGCCAAGATAAGGGTTCCCTCTATGGCTACACCTTC | CASSQDKGSLYGYTF
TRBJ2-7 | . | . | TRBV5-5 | TGTGCCAGCGGATCCGGGGGACAGAATTCCTACGAGCAGTACTTC | CASGSGGQNSYEQYF
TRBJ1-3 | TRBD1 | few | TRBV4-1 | TGCGCCAGCAGCCGAGCAGGGGGCAGTGGAAACACCATATATTTT | CASSRAGGSGNTIYF
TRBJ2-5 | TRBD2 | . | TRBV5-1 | TGCGCCAGCAGCCAAGCGGGAGGCCAAGAGACCCAGTACTTC | CASSQAGGQETQYF
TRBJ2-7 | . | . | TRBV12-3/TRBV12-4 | TGTGCCAGCAGTTTTTCCAGGTACGAGCAGTACTTC | CASSFSRYEQYF
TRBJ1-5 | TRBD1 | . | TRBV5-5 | TGTGCCAGCAGCTTGGGAGGGGGCGCGGGTGGAAGCAATCAGCCCCAGCATTTT | CASSLGGGAGGSNQPQHF
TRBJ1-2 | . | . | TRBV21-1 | TGTGCCAGCAGCAAATGGGACCGACAGGGGCACTATGGCTACACCTTC | CASSKWDRQGHYGYTF
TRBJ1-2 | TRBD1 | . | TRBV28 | TGTGCCAGCAGTTCAAACGACAGGGGGCGCGACTATGGCTACACCTTC | CASSSNDRGRDYGYTF
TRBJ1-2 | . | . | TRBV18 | TGTGCCAGCTCACTCTTGTCCTATGGCTACACCTTC | CASSLLSYGYTF
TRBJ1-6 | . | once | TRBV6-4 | TGTGCCAGTGAGCCCCCAGAGAGCTATAATTCACCCCTCCACTTT | CASEPPESYNSPLHF
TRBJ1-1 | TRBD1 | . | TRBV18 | TGTGCCAGCTCACCTGGGGGGACAGGGGACACTGAAGCTTTCTTT | CASSPGGTGDTEAFF
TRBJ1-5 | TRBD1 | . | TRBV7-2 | TGTGCCAGCAGCTCACAGGGGCTGAGCAATCAGCCCCAGCATTTT | CASSSQGLSNQPQHF
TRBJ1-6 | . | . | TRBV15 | TGTGCCACCAGCAGAGATCAGGGGACAAATACTTCACCCCTCCACTTT | CATSRDQGTNTSPLHF
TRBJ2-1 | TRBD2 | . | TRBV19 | TGTGCCAGTAGTTTTAGGCGGGAGGGGTCCTACAATGAGCAGTTCTTC | CASSFRREGSYNEQFF
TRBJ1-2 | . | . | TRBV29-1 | TGCAGCGGCAGGGTTCTTGGCGGTGAGACCTTC | CSGRVLGGETF
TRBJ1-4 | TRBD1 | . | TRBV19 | TGTGCCAGTAGTATAGAGGTCCCCGGGCAGGGGGCGCGGAAACTGTTTTTT | CASSIEVPGQGARKLFF
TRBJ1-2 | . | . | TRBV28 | TGTGCCAGCAGTTTGCCCGAGGGGTTTGGCTATGGCTACACCTTC | CASSLPEGFGYGYTF
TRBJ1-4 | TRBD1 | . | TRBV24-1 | TGTGCCACCAGTGATAACGGAGGGGACAGTAGGGAAAAACTGTTTTTT | CATSDNGGDSREKLFF